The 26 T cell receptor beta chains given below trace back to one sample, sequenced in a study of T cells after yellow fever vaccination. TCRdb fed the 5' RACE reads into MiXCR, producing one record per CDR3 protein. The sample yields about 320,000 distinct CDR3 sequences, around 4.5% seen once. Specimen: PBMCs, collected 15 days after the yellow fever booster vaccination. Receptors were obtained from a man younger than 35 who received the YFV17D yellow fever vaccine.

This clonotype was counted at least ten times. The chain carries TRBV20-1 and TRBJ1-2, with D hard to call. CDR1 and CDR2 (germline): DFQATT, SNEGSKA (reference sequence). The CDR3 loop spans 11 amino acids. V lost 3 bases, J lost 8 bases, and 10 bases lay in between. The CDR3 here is CSASPRTGYTF. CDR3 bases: TGCAGTGCTAGTCCCAGGACCGGCTACACCTTC.

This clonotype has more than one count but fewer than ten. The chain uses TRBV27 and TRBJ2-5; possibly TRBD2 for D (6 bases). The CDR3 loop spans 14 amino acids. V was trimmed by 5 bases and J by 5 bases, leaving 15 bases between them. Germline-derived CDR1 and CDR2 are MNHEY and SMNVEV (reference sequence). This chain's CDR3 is CASSKEGRGETQYF. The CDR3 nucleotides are TGTGCCAGCAGTAAGGAGGGTAGGGGCGAGACCCAGTACTTC.

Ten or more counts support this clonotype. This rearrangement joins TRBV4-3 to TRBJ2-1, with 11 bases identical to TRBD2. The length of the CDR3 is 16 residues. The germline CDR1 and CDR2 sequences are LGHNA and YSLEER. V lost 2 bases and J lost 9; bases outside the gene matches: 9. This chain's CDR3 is CASSQQLAGAGSEQFF. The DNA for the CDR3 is TGCGCCAGCAGCCAACAACTAGCGGGGGCTGGAAGTGAGCAGTTCTTC.

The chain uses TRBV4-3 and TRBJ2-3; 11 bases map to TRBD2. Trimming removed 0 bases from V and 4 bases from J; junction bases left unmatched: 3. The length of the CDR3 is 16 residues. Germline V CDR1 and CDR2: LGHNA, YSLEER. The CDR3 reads CASSQEVLAGADTQYF. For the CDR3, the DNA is TGCGCCAGCAGCCAAGAGGTACTAGCGGGGGCAGATACGCAGTATTTT.

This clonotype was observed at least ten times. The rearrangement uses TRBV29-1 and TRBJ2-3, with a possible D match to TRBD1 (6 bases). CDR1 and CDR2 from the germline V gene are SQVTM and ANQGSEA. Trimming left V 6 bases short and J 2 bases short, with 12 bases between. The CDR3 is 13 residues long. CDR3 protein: CSVLQGLTDTQYF. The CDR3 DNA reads TGCAGCGTACTACAGGGTCTCACAGATACGCAGTATTTT.

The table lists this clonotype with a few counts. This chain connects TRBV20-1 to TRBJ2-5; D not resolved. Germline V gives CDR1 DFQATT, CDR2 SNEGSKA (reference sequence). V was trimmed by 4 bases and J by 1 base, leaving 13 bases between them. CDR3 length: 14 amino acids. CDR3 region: CSANPQPTQETQYF. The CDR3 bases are TGCAGTGCTAACCCCCAGCCCACCCAAGAGACCCAGTACTTC.

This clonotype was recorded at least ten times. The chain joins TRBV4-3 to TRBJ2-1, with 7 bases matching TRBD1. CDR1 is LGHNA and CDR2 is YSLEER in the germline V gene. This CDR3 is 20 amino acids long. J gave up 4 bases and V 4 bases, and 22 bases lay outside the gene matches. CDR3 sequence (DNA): TGCGCCAGCAGCCCCGATCGAGACAGGGTCCTCGTTCGGGTTTACAATGAGCAGTTCTTC. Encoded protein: CASSPDRDRVLVRVYNEQFF.

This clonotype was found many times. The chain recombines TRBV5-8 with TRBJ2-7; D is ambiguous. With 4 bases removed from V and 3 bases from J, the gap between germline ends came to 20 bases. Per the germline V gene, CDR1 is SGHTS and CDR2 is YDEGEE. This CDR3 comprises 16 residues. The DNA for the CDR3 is TGTGCCAGCAGCCCCCCGGACGTGCGTCTCCTCTACGAGCAGTACTTC. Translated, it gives CASSPPDVRLLYEQYF.

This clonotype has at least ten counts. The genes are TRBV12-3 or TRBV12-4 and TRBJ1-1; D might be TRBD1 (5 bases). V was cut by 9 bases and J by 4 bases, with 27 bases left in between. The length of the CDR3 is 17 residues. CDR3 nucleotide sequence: TGTGCCAGTGCTTCCGGGACGTGGTTTCAACAAAGCACTGAAGCTTTCTTT. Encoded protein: CASASGTWFQQSTEAFF.

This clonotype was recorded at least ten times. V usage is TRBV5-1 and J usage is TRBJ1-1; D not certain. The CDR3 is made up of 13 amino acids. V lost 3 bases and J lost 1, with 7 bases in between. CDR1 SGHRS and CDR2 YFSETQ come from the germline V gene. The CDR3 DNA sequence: TGCGCCAGCAGCTCGGACGGGAACACTGAAGCTTTCTTT. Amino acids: CASSSDGNTEAFF.

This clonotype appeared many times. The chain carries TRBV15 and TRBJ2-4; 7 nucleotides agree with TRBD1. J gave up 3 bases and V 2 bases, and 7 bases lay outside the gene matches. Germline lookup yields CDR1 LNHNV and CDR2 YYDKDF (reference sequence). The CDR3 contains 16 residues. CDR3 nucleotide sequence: TGTGCCACCAGCAGAAAGGGGGCGTCGGGCAAAAACATTCAGTACTTC. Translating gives CATSRKGASGKNIQYF.

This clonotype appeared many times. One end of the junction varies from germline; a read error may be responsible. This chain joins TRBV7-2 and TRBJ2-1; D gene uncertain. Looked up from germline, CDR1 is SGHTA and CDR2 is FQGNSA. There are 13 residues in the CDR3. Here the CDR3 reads CASSLVQLPPKSF. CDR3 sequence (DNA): TGTGCCAGCAGCTTAGTGCAGCTCCCCCCCAAGAGCTTC. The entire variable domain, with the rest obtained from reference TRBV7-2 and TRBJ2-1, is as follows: GAGVSQSPSNKVTEKGKDVELRCDPISGHTALYWYRQSLGQGLEFLIYFQGNSAPDKSGLPSDRFSAERTGGSVSTLTIQRTQQEDSAVYLCASSLVQLPPKSFGPGTRLTVL.

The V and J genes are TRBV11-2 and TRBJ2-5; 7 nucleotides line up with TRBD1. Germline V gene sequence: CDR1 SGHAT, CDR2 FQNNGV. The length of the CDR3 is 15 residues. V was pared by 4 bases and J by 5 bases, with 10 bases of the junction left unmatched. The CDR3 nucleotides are TGTGCCAGCAGCTCTCATGACAGGGAAGGGGAGACCCAGTACTTC. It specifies CASSSHDREGETQYF.

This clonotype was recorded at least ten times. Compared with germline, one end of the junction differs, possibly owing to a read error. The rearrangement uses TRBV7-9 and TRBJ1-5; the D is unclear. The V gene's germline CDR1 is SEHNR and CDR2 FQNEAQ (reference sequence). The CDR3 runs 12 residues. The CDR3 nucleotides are TGTGCCAGCAGCATTAGCTATCAGCCCCAGCATTTT. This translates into CASSISYQPQHF.

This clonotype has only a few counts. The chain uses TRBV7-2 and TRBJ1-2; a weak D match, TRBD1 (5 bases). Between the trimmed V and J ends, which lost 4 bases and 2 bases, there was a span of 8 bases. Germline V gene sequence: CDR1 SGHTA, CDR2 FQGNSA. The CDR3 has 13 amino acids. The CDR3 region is CASSYRLNYGYTF. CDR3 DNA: TGTGCCAGCAGCTACAGGTTAAACTATGGCTACACCTTC.

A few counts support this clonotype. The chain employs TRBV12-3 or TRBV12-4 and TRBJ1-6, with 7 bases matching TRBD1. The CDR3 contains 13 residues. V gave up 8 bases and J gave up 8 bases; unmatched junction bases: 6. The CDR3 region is CASALTGDSPLHF. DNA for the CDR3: TGTGCCAGCGCCCTTACAGGGGATTCACCCCTCCACTTT.

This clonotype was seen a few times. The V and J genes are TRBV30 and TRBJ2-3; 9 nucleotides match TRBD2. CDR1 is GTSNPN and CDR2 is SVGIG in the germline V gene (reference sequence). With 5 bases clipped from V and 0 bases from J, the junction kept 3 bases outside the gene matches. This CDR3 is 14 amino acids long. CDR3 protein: CAWSGLASTDTQYF. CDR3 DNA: TGTGCCTGGTCGGGACTAGCTAGCACAGATACGCAGTATTTT.

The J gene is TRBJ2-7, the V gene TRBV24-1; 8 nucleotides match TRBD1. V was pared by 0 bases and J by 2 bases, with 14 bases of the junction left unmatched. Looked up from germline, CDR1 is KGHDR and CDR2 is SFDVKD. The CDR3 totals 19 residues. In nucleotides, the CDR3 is TGTGCCACCAGTGATTTGGGGTCGGGACAGGAGGCTATAACCTACGAGCAGTACGTC. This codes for CATSDLGSGQEAITYEQYV.

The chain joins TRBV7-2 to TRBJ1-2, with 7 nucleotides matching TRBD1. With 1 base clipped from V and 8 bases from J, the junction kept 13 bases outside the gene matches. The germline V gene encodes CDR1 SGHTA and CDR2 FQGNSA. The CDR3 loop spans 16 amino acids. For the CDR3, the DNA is TGTGCCAGCAGCTTAGTGGCGCCCCAGACACAGGGGGGCTACACCTTC. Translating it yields CASSLVAPQTQGGYTF.

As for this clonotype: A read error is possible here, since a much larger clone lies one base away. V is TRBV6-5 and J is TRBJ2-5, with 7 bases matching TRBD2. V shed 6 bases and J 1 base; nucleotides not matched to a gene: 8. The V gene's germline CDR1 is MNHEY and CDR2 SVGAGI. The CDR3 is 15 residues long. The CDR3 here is CASRQPWGGQETQYF. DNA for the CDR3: TGTGCCAGCAGACAACCGTGGGGGGGCCAAGAGACCCAGTACTTC.

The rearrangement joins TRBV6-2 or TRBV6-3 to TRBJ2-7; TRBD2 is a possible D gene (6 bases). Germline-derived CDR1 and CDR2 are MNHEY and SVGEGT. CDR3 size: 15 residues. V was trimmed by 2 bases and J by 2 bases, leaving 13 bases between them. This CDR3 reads CASSYGNGGAYEQYV. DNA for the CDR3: TGTGCCAGCAGTTACGGGAACGGGGGAGCCTACGAGCAGTACGTC.

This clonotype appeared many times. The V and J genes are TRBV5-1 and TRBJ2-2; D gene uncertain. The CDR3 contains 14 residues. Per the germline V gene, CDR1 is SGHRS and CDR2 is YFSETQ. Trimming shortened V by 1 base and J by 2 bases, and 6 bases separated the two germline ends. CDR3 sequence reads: CASSLTPNTGELFF. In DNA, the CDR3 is TGCGCCAGCAGCTTGACCCCAAACACCGGGGAGCTGTTTTTT.

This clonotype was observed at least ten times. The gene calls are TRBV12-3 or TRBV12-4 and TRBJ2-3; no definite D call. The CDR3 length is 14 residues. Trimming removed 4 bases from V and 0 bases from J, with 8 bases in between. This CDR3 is CASSYRPSTDTQYF. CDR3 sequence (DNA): TGTGCCAGCAGTTATAGACCGAGCACAGATACGCAGTATTTT.

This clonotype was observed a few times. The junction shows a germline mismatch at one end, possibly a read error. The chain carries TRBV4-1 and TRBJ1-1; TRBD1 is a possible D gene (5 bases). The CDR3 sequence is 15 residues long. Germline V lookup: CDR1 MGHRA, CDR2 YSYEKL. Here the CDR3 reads CASSQEKGRLTEAFF. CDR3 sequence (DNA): TGCGCCAGCAGCCAAGAAAAGGGGCGCTTAACTGAAGCCTTCTTT.

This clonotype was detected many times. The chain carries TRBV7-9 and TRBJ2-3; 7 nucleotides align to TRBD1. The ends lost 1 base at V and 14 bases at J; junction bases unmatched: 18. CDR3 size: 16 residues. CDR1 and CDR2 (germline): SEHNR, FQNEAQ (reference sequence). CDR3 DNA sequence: TGTGCCAGCAGCTTAGTCCCTTTTGTACAGGGGAGAAGTACGTATTTT. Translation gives CASSLVPFVQGRSTYF. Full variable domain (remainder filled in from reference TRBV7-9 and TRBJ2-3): DTGVSQNPRHKITKRGQNVTFRCDPISEHNRLYWYRQTLGQGPEFLTYFQNEAQLEKSRLLSDRFSAERPKGSFSTLEIQRTEQGDSAMYLCASSLVPFVQGRSTYFGPGTRLTVL.

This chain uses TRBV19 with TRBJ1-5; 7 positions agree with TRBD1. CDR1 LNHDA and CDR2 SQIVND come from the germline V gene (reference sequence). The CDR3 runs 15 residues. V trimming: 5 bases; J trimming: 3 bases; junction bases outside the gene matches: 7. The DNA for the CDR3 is TGTGCCAGTAGTCCTGACAGGGTCGACAATCAGCCCCAGCATTTT. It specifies CASSPDRVDNQPQHF.